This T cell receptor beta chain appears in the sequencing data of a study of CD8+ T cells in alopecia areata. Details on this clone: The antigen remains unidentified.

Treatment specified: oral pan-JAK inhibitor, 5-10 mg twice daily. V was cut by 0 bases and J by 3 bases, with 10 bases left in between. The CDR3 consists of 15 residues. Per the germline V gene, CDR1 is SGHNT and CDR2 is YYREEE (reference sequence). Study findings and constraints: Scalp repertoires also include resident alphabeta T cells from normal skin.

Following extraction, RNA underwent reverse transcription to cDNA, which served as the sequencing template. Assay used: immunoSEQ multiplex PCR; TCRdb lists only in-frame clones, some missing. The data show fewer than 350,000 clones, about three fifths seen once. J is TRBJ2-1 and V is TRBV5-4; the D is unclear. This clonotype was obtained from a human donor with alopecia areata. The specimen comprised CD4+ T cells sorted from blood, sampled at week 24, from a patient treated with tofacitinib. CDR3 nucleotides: TGTGCCAGCAGCTTGGGGGAACCCATCTACAATGAGCAGTTCTTC. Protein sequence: CASSLGEPIYNEQFF.